Listed here are 18 T cell receptor beta chains from one sample, sequenced in a study of cytomegalovirus exposure and HLA in healthy donors. Vbeta (60) and Jbeta (13) primers were used in the PCR. Clones were sequenced by immunoSEQ multiplex PCR, and TCRdb holds only the in-frame ones, with some missing. The sample contains around 150,000 clones, around 72% of which appear only once. The sequenced material came from PBMCs. These receptors were collected from a man in his forties in good health and CMV-seropositive.

The genes are TRBV7-2 and TRBJ2-5, with a possible D match to TRBD2 (5 bases). Gene TRBJ2-7 matches the end of the DNA better, so the J call may be wrong. The V gene's germline CDR1 is SGHTA and CDR2 FQGNSA. This CDR3 has 12 residues. The CDR3 is CASSQTSYEQYF. The CDR3 DNA reads as TGTGCCAGCAGCCAAACTAGCTACGAGCAGTACTTC.

The chain couples TRBV15 to TRBJ2-5, with 12 positions matching TRBD1. In germline, CDR1 is LNHNV, CDR2 YYDKDF (reference sequence). The V segment lost 6 bases and the J segment 5 bases; nucleotides outside the gene matches: 10. The CDR3 extends over 16 amino acids. CDR3 sequence: CATSTGTGGAEETQYF. DNA of the CDR3: TGTGCCACCAGTACGGGGACAGGGGGCGCCGAGGAGACCCAGTACTTC.

As to this clone: Germline and junction disagree at one end, which may indicate a read error. The V call is TRBV10-1, the J call TRBJ2-2; TRBD1 aligns across 9 bases. Germline V lookup: CDR1 WNHNN, CDR2 SYGVQD (reference sequence). The CDR3 runs to 15 residues. CDR3: CASKLGTGNAGELFF. The CDR3 coding sequence is TGCGCCAGCAAGCTTGGGACAGGGAACGCCGGGGAGCTGTTTTTT.

This CDR3 reads CASSMGQSNTGELFF. The CDR3 DNA reads TGTGCCAGCAGCATGGGACAGTCAAACACCGGGGAGCTGTTTTTT. The chain recombines TRBV6-6 with TRBJ2-2; 7 nucleotides match TRBD1. This CDR3 spans 15 amino acids. Germline V CDR1 and CDR2: MNHNY, SVGAGI (reference sequence). The trim removed 6 bases at V and 2 bases at J, leaving 6 bases unmatched.

This sequence joins TRBV6-4 and TRBJ2-2, with 7 bases that match TRBD2. After removal of 0 bases from V and 7 bases from J, the junction contained 2 bases not matched to a gene. CDR1 is MRHNA and CDR2 is SNTAGT in the germline V gene. This CDR3 is built from 14 residues. CDR3 region: CASSDSTGGGELFF. In DNA form, the CDR3 reads TGTGCCAGCAGTGACTCGACGGGGGGCGGGGAGCTGTTTTTT.

The rearrangement joins TRBV5-1 to TRBJ2-7, with 9 bases matching TRBD2. The ends lost 0 bases at V and 1 base at J; junction bases unmatched: 2. This CDR3 region has 15 residues. Germline V lookup: CDR1 SGHRS, CDR2 YFSETQ. The CDR3 nucleotides read TGCGCCAGCAGCTTGGAAGCGGGGGGATCCTACGAGCAGTACTTC. Translated: CASSLEAGGSYEQYF.

This clone was seen a few times. The V call is TRBV9, the J call TRBJ2-1; possible D gene TRBD1, 5 bases. Trimming removed 0 bases from V and 4 bases from J, with 14 bases in between. Germline assignment: CDR1 SGDLS and CDR2 YYNGEE. The CDR3 sequence is 16 residues long. CDR3 sequence reads: CASSVAWGLGYNEQFF. CDR3 nucleotide sequence: TGTGCCAGCAGCGTAGCATGGGGCCTAGGGTACAATGAGCAGTTCTTC.

This clone was seen only once. The chain recombines TRBV7-6 with TRBJ1-2, with a weak D call TRBD1 (6 bases). This CDR3 comprises 19 residues. The V gene's germline CDR1 is SGHVS and CDR2 FNYEAQ. V gave up 1 base and J gave up 0 bases, with 21 bases separating them. The CDR3 spells CASSLGVGGAALSNYGYTF. The CDR3, as DNA: TGTGCCAGCAGCTTAGGGGTCGGGGGGGCCGCCCTCTCTAACTATGGCTACACCTTC.

This clone has just one count. V usage is TRBV11-2 and J usage is TRBJ1-4; D is unclear. This CDR3 contains 15 residues. Trimming removed 3 bases from V and 6 bases from J, with 14 bases in between. Germline values: CDR1 SGHAT, CDR2 FQNNGV. The CDR3 protein is CASSFDTRTHEKLFF. CDR3 DNA: TGTGCCAGCAGCTTCGACACCCGAACCCATGAAAAACTGTTTTTT. Together with reference TRBV11-2 and TRBJ1-4, the CDR3 gives the full variable domain: EAGVAQSPRYKIIEKRQSVAFWCNPISGHATLYWYQQILGQGPKLLIQFQNNGVVDDSQLPKDRFSAERLKGVDSTLKIQPAKLEDSAVYLCASSFDTRTHEKLFFGSGTQLSVL.

The chain is built from TRBV11-3 and TRBJ2-3; 8 bases are a match to TRBD1. V was clipped by 5 bases and J by 4 bases; unmatched bases: 11. This CDR3 region has 16 residues. CDR1 is SGHNT, CDR2 YENEEA, per germline. The DNA for the CDR3 is TGTGCCAGCAGCCCGGACAGGGCCGTGGCGGCAGATACGCAGTATTTT. This sequence encodes CASSPDRAVAADTQYF.

CDR3 sequence: CASSYSAQVSSEQYF. In DNA, the CDR3 is TGTGCCAGCAGTTACTCCGCCCAGGTCTCAAGCGAGCAGTACTTC. The genes are TRBV6-5 and TRBJ2-7; D remains unclear. Trimming removed 0 bases at V and 6 bases at J, with 15 bases between. Germline V gene data show CDR1 as MNHEY and CDR2 as SVGAGI. The CDR3 is 15 amino acids.

This chain joins TRBV15 and TRBJ1-1; 12 bases agree with TRBD1. Losses at the gene ends were 3 bases for V and 5 bases for J; bases not matched to a gene: 4. The germline CDR1 and CDR2 sequences are LNHNV and YYDKDF (reference sequence). The CDR3 consists of 15 residues. The CDR3 region is CATSRAGQGATEAFF. DNA for the CDR3: TGTGCCACCAGCAGGGCGGGACAGGGGGCGACTGAAGCTTTCTTT.

This clone was seen once. J is TRBJ2-7 and V is TRBV25-1; 9 bases match TRBD1. Germline V CDR1 and CDR2: MGHDK, SYGVNS. V was pared by 3 bases and J by 3 bases, with 12 bases of the junction left unmatched. The CDR3 loop spans 17 amino acids. The CDR3 protein is CASSDHFGTGIYYEQYF. CDR3 DNA sequence: TGTGCCAGCAGTGACCATTTCGGGACAGGGATTTACTACGAGCAGTACTTC.

This clone was picked up a small number of times. This chain uses TRBV11-2 with TRBJ1-6; D is perhaps TRBD1 (6 bases). Trimming left V 0 bases short and J 8 bases short, with 8 bases between. CDR1 and CDR2 (germline): SGHAT, FQNNGV. The CDR3 is made up of 14 amino acids. The CDR3 DNA reads TGTGCCAGCAGCTTAGACAGGGGATATTCACCCCTCCACTTT. Translation gives CASSLDRGYSPLHF.

V usage is TRBV6-5 and J usage is TRBJ1-4, with D perhaps TRBD1 (5 bases). The CDR3 covers 13 residues. Trimming removed 8 bases at V and 5 bases at J, with 12 bases between. Germline values: CDR1 MNHEY, CDR2 SVGAGI. Written as DNA, the CDR3 is TGTGCCAGCGGCGGGACTGGCAATGAAAAACTGTTTTTT. Translating gives CASGGTGNEKLFF.

This clone appeared once. V is TRBV13 and J is TRBJ1-1, with D hard to call. CDR3 length equals 13 residues. V was shortened by 5 bases and J by 5 bases, with 12 bases between the two germline ends. Germline V gene sequence: CDR1 PRHDT, CDR2 FYEKMQ (reference sequence). CDR3 nucleotides: TGTGCCAGCAGCCCCGGCCGGGGAACTGAAGCTTTCTTT. It encodes CASSPGRGTEAFF. The variable domain in full, completed from reference TRBV13 and TRBJ1-1, reads AAGVIQSPRHLIKEKRETATLKCYPIPRHDTVYWYQQGPGQDPQFLISFYEKMQSDKGSIPDRFSAQQFSDYHSELNMSSLELGDSALYFCASSPGRGTEAFFGQGTRLTVV.

V usage is TRBV5-3 and J usage is TRBJ1-5; D may be TRBD1 (6 bases). TRBV5-3 belongs to the ORF category, with a function that is uncertain. Between the trimmed V and J ends, which lost 0 bases and 4 bases, there was a span of 8 bases. The CDR3 has 14 amino acids. Here the CDR3 DNA reads TGTGCCAGAAGCTTGGGGACAGATAATCAGCCCCAGCATTTT. The encoded protein is CARSLGTDNQPQHF.

V usage is TRBV6-6 and J usage is TRBJ1-1; D gene uncertain. This CDR3 region has 16 residues. Germline CDR1 reads MNHNY; CDR2 reads SVGAGI (reference sequence). Trimming removed 4 bases from V and 4 bases from J, with 19 bases in between. CDR3: CASSSPQEGGGTEAFF. CDR3 coding DNA: TGTGCCAGCAGTTCCCCCCAGGAAGGTGGTGGCACTGAAGCTTTCTTT.